The present entry profiles one TCR beta chain with its context. The data derive from a study of blood T cell repertoires in COVID-19. The overall study: Acute and convalescent COVID-19 specimens originated in the United States, Italy and Spain. T cells, B-cell-depleted T cells, or PBMCs provided the cDNA or gDNA that served as material.

In the study's own analysis: The assay estimated nucleated cells by amplifying reference gene primers. Libraries were prepared by immunoSEQ multiplex PCR; TCRdb keeps only in-frame clonotypes and omits some of them. V and J calls and clone size are as listed in that table; D and trimming were resolved from the DNA. Among about 160,000 clones listed, over 75% were seen once. The receptor comes from a man aged 70-80 years with acute or convalescent COVID-19. The sequenced material came from peripheral blood.

The CDR3 loop reads CASRLTGQGFSSYEQYF. The CDR3 region has the DNA TGTGCCAGCAGACTGACGGGACAGGGATTTAGCTCCTACGAGCAGTACTTC. The chain combines TRBV11-2 with TRBJ2-7; TRBD1 matches 9 bases. The CDR3 has 17 residues. CDR1 and CDR2 from the germline V gene are SGHAT and FQNNGV. J lost 0 bases, V lost 6 bases, and 12 bases had no gene match.